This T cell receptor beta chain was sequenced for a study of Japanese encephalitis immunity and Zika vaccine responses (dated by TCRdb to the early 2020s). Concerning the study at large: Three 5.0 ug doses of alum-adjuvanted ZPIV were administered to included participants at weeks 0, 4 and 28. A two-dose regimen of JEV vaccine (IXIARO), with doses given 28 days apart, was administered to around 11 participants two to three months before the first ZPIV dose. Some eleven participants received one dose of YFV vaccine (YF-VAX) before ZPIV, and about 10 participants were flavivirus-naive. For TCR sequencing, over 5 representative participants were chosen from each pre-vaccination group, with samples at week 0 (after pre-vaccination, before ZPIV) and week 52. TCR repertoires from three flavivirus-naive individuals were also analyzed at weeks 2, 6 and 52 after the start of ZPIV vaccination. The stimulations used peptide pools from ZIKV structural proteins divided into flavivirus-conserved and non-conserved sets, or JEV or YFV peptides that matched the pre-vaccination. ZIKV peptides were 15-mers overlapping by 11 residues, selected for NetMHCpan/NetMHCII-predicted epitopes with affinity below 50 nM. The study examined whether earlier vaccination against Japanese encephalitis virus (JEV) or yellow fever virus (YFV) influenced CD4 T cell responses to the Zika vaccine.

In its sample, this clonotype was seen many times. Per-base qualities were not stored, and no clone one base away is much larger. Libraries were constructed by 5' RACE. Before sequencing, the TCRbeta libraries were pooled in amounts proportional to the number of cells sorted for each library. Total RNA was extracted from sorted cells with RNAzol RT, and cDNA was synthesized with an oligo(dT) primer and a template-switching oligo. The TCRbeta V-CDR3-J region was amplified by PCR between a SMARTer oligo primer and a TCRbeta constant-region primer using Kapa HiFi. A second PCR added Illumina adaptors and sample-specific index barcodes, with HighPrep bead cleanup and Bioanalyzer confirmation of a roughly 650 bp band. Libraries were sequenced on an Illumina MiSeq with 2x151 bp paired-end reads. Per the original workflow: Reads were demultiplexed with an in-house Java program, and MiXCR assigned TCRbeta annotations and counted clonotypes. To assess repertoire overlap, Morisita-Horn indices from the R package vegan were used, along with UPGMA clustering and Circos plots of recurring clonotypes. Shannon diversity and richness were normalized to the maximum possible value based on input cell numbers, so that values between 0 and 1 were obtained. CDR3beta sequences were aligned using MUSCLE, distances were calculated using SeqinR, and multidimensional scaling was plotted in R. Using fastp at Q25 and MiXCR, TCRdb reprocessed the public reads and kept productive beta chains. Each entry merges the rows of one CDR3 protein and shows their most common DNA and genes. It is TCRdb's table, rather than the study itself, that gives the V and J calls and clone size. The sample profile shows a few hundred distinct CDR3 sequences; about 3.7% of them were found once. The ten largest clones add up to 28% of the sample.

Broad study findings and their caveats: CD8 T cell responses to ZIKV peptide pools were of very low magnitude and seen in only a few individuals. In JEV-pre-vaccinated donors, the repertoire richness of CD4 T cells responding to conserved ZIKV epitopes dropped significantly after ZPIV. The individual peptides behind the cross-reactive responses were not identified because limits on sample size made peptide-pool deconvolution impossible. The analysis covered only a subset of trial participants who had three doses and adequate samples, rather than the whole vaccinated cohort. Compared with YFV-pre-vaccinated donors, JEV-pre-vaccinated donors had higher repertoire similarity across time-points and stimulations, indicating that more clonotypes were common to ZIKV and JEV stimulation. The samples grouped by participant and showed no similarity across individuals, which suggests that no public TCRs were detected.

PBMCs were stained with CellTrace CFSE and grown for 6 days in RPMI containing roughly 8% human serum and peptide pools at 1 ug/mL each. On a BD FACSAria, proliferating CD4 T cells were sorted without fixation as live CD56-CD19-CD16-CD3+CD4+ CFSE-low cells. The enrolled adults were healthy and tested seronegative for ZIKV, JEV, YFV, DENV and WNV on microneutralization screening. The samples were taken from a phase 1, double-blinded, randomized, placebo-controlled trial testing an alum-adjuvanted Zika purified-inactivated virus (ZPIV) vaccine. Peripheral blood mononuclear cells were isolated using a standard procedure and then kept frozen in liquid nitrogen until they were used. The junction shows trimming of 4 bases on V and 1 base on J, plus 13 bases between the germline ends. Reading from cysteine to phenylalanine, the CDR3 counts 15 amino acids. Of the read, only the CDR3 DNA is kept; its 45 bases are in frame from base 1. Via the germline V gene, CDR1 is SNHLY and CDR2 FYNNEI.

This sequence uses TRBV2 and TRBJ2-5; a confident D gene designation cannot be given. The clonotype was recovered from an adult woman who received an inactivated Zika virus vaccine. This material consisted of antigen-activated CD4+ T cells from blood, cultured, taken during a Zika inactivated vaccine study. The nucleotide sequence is TGTGCCAGCAGTGTCCAGGACCTCCCCCAAGAGACCCAGTACTTC. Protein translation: CASSVQDLPQETQYF.